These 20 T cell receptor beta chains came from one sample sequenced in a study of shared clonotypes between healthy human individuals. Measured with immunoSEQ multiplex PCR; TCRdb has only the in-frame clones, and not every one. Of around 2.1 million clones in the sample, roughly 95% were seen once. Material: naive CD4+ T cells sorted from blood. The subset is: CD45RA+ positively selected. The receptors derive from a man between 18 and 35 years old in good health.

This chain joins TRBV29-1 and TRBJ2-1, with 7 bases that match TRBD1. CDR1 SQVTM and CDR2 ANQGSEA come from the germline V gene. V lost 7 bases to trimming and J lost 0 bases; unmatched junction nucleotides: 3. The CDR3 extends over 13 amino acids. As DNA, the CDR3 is TGCAGCGCCAGGGGGAGCTCCTACAATGAGCAGTTCTTC. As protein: CSARGSSYNEQFF.

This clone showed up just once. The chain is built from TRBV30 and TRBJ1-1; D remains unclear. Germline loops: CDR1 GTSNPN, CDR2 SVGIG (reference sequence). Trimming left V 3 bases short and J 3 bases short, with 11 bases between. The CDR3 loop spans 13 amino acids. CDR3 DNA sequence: TGTGCCTGGAGCGGCCTCTGGGACACTGAAGCTTTCTTT. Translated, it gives CAWSGLWDTEAFF.

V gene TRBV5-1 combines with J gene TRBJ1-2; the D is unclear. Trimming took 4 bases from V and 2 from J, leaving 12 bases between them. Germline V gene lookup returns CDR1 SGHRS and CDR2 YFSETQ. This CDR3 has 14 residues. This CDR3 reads CASSAGGPNYGYTF. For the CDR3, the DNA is TGCGCCAGCAGCGCTGGTGGACCCAACTATGGCTACACCTTC.

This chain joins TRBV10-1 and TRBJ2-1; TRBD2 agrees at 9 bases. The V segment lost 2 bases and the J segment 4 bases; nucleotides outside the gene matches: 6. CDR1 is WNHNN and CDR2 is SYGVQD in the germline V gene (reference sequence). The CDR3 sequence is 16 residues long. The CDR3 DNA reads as TGCGCCAGCAGTGAGGCTAGCGGGATGAGATACAATGAGCAGTTCTTC. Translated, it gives CASSEASGMRYNEQFF.

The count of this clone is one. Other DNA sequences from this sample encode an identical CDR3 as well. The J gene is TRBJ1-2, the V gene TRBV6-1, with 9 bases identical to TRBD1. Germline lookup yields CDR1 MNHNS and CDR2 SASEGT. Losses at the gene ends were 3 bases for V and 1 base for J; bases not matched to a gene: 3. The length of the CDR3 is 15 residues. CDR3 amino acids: CASSDPGQGNYGYTF. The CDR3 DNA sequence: TGTGCCAGCAGTGATCCGGGACAGGGTAACTATGGCTACACCTTC.

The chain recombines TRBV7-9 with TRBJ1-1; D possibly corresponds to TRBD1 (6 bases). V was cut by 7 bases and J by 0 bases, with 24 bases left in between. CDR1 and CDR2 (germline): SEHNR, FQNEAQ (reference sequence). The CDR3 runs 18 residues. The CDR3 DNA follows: TGTGCCAGCATCCCAGGAATCGGGACAAGCTTCATGAACACTGAAGCTTTCTTT. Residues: CASIPGIGTSFMNTEAFF.

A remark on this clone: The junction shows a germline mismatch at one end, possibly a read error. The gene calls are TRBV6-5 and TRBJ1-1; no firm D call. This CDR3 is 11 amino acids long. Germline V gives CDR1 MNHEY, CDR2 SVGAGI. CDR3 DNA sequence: TGTGCCAGCAGGGGGAACTCTGAAGCTTTCTTT. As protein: CASRGNSEAFF.

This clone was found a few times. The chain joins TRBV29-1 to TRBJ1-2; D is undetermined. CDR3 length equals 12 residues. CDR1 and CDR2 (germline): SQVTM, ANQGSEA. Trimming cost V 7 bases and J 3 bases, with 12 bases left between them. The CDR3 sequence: CSAIGSDYGYTF. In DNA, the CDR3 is TGCAGCGCTATAGGTTCGGACTATGGCTACACCTTC.

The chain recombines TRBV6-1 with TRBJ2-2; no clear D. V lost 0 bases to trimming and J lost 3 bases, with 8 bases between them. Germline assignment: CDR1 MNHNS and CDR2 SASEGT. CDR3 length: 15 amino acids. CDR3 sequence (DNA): TGTGCCAGCAGTGAAGCGGCGTCCTACACCGGGGAGCTGTTTTTT. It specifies CASSEAASYTGELFF.

The CDR3 loop is CASRLTGLGNQPQHF. The CDR3 DNA sequence: TGTGCCAGCAGATTAACAGGGCTAGGCAATCAGCCCCAGCATTTT. The chain carries TRBV6-5 and TRBJ1-5; a possible D gene is TRBD1 (6 bases). Trimming removed 6 bases from V and 2 bases from J, with 14 bases in between. This CDR3 comprises 15 residues. CDR1 is MNHEY, CDR2 SVGAGI, per germline.

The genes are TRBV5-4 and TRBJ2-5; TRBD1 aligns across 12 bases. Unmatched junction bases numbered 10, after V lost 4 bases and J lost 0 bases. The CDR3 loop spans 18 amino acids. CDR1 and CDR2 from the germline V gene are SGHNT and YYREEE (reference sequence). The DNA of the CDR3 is TGTGCCAGCAGCCTACCGGGACAGGGGGCAACAAACCAAGAGACCCAGTACTTC. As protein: CASSLPGQGATNQETQYF. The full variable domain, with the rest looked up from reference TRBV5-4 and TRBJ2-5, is ETGVTQSPTHLIKTRGQQVTLRCSSQSGHNTVSWYQQALGQGPQFIFQYYREEENGRGNFPPRFSGLQFPNYSSELNVNALELDDSALYLCASSLPGQGATNQETQYFGPGTRLLVL.

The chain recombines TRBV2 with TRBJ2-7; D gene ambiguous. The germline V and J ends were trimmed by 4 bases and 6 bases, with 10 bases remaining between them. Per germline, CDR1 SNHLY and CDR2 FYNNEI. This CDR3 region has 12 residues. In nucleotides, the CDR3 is TGTGCCAGCAGTGGCTATGTAGTCGAGCAGTACTTC. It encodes CASSGYVVEQYF.

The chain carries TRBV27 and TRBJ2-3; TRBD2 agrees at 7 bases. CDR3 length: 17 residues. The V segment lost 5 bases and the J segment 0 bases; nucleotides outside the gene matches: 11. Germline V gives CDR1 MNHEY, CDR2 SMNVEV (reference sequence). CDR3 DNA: TGTGCCAGCAGTGCCCTAGCGGCCTCTCATAGCACAGATACGCAGTATTTT. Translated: CASSALAASHSTDTQYF.

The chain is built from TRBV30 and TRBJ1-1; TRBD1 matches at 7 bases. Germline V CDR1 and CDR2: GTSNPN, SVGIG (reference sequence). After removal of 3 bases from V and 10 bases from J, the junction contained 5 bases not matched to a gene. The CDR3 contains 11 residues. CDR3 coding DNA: TGTGCCTGGAGCCCCCGGACAGGAGCTTTCTTT. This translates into CAWSPRTGAFF.

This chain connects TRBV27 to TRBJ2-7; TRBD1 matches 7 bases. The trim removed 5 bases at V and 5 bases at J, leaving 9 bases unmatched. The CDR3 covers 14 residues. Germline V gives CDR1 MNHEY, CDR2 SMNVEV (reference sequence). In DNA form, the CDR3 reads TGTGCCAGCAGTATCCGGTACCAGGGGGACGAGCAGTACTTC. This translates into CASSIRYQGDEQYF.

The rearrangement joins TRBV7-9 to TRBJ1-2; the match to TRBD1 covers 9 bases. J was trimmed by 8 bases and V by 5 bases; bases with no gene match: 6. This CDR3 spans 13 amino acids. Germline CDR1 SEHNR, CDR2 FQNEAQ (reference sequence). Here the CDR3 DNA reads TGTGCCAGCAGCGTCGGACAGGGGAGAGGCTACACCTTC. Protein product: CASSVGQGRGYTF. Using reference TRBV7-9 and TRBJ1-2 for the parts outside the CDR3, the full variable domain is DTGVSQNPRHKITKRGQNVTFRCDPISEHNRLYWYRQTLGQGPEFLTYFQNEAQLEKSRLLSDRFSAERPKGSFSTLEIQRTEQGDSAMYLCASSVGQGRGYTFGSGTRLTVV.

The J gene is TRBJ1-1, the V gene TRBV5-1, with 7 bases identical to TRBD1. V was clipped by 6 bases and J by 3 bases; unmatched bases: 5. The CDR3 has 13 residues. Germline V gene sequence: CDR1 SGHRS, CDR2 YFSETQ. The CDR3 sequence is CASMGQIDTEAFF. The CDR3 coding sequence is TGCGCCAGCATGGGACAGATAGACACTGAAGCTTTCTTT.

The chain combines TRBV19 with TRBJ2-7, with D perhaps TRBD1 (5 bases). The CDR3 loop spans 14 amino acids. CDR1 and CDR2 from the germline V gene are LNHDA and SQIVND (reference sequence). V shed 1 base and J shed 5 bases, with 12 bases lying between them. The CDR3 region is CASSIGGSLNEQYF. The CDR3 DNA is TGTGCCAGTAGTATAGGGGGCAGTTTAAACGAGCAGTACTTC.

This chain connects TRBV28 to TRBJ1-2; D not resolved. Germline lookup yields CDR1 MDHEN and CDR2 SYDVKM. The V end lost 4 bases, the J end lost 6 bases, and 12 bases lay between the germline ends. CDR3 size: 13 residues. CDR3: CASSSRTWDGYTF. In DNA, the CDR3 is TGTGCCAGCAGTTCTCGGACCTGGGATGGCTACACCTTC.

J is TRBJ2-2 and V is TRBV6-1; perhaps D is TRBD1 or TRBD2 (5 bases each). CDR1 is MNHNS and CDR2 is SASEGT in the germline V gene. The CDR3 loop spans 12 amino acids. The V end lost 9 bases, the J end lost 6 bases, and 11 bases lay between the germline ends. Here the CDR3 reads CASARGAGELFF. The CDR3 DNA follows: TGTGCCAGTGCCCGGGGCGCCGGGGAGCTGTTTTTT.